The clone carrying this T cell receptor (beta chain) is categorized as medium-sized. Its antigen is still unknown. Here the gene names and germline are mouse. Read sequence stops 1 residue before the CDR3 end, and the germline J gene provides the missing end. Time point specified: mouse harvest day 14 after allogeneic transplant. Mouse grafts combined 10^7 T-cell-depleted bone marrow cells with 10^6 splenic CD5+ T cells. Tissues came from B6→BALB/c major-mismatch GVHD mice at day 7 or 14. These data are taken from a study of tissue T cells after allogeneic stem cell transplantation. Germline values: CDR1 SGHSN, CDR2 HYEKVE. After removal of 4 bases from V and 1 base from J, the junction contained 2 bases not matched to a gene. The CDR3 loop spans 13 amino acids. The assay was immunoSEQ multiplex PCR, and TCRdb's table has in-frame clones only and misses some. In the table there are more than 5,500 clones, roughly 44% of which are singletons.

Study-level results: The study did not identify alloreactive or antigen-specific tissue TCRs, and some clones might be persisting host cells.

This receptor was obtained from a female BALB/c mouse given C57BL/6 T cells with graft-versus-host disease after an allogeneic hematopoietic cell transplant. The chain has TRBV12-1 and TRBJ2-7; 8 positions agree with TRBD1. Sequencing was done on a sample of gut tissue. The CDR3 bases that were read are TGTGCCAGCTCCCGACAGGGGTCCTATGAACAGTAC. Protein sequence: CASSRQGSYEQY. The CDR3, in full, reads CASSRQGSYEQYF.